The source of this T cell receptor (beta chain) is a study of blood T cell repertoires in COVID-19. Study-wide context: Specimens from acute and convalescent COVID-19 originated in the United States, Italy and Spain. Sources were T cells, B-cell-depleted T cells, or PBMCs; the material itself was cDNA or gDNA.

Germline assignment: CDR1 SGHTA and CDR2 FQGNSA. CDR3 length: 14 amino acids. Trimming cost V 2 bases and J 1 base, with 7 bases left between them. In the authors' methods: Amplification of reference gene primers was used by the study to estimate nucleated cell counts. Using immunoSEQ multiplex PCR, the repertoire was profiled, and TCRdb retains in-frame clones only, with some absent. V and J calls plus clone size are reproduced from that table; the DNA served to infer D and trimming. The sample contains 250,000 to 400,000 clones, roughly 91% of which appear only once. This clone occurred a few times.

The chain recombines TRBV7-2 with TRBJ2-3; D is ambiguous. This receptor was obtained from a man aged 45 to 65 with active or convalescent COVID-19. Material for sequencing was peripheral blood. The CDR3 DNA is TGTGCCAGCAGCTTAACAGCTGGCACAGATACGCAGTATTTT. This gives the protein CASSLTAGTDTQYF.